This TCR beta chain was profiled in a study of shared clonotypes between healthy human individuals. Per germline, CDR1 SGHNT and CDR2 YENEEA. The CDR3 consists of 17 residues. V lost 5 bases, J lost 4 bases, and 20 bases lay in between. The study, taken as a whole, reports: Lower generation probabilities were found for non-shared clonotypes than for those shared by all four donors.

The assay was carried out at the deep level. Assay: immunoSEQ multiplex PCR; the TCRdb copy retains only in-frame clones and omits some. The sample includes some 1.5 million clones, 98% of them seen just once. A note on this clone: What it binds is not known.

The sample taken for sequencing was naive CD4+ T cells sorted from blood. As for subset: CD45RA+ positively selected. The receptor comes from a man aged 30 to 39 in good health. J is TRBJ2-2 and V is TRBV11-3; maybe TRBD2 (6 bases). The CDR3 reads CASSTILTSGVTGELFF. The CDR3 nucleotides are TGTGCCAGCAGCACCATTCTCACGTCGGGGGTCACCGGGGAGCTGTTTTTT.